These 10 T cell receptor beta chains came from one sample sequenced in a study of cytomegalovirus exposure and HLA in healthy donors. PCR was performed using 60 Vbeta and 13 Jbeta primers. Data came from immunoSEQ multiplex PCR; TCRdb stores just in-frame clones and leaves some out. This sample contains some 130,000 clones. Sequencing input: PBMCs. The receptors here all came from a woman aged 40 to 49 in good health and CMV-seronegative.

The V gene is TRBV19, the J gene TRBJ1-1, with D perhaps TRBD1 (5 bases). The CDR3 runs to 13 residues. With 5 bases removed from V and 3 bases from J, the gap between germline ends came to 10 bases. Germline values: CDR1 LNHDA, CDR2 SQIVND (reference sequence). CDR3 protein: CASSSGGDTEAFF. The CDR3 nucleotides read TGTGCCAGTAGTTCCGGAGGGGACACTGAAGCTTTCTTT.

The chain combines TRBV7-2 with TRBJ2-5; D perhaps matches TRBD2 (5 bases). Germline CDR1 reads SGHTA; CDR2 reads FQGNSA. The CDR3 consists of 16 residues. With 2 bases removed from V and 8 bases from J, the gap between germline ends came to 21 bases. The CDR3 sequence: CASSLMPRAPQETQYF. The CDR3 DNA is TGTGCCAGCAGCTTAATGCCGAGGGCCCCCCAGGAAACCCAGTACTTC. Together with reference TRBV7-2 and TRBJ2-5, the CDR3 gives the full variable domain: GAGVSQSPSNKVTEKGKDVELRCDPISGHTALYWYRQSLGQGLEFLIYFQGNSAPDKSGLPSDRFSAERTGGSVSTLTIQRTQQEDSAVYLCASSLMPRAPQETQYFGPGTRLLVL.

The V gene is TRBV5-1, the J gene TRBJ1-2; possibly TRBD1 for D (6 bases). The germline V gene has CDR1 SGHRS and CDR2 YFSETQ. V was clipped by 1 base and J by 6 bases, with 19 bases between them. The length of the CDR3 is 16 residues. The CDR3 DNA sequence: TGCGCCAGCAGCTTGTTAGAGGGGCAGGGGCTCGATGGCTACACCTTC. This sequence encodes CASSLLEGQGLDGYTF.

The chain links TRBV5-4 to TRBJ1-1, with a weak D call TRBD1 (6 bases). The ends were cut back, 4 bases at V and 7 bases at J, with 32 bases in the middle. The CDR3 is made up of 19 amino acids. Germline CDR1 is SGHNT and CDR2 is YYREEE (reference sequence). In DNA, the CDR3 is TGTGCCAGCAGCCCGGCCACGACAGGTCCCAAAGCGATTGCATATGAAGCTTTCTTT. Translating gives CASSPATTGPKAIAYEAFF.

The V and J genes are TRBV19 and TRBJ1-2; 10 nucleotides line up with TRBD1. Germline values: CDR1 LNHDA, CDR2 SQIVND (reference sequence). Trimming removed 3 bases from V and 8 bases from J; junction bases left unmatched: 9. The CDR3 is 15 amino acids. CDR3 sequence reads: CASSIKTGGAWGYTF. The DNA of the CDR3 is TGTGCCAGTAGTATTAAGACAGGGGGCGCGTGGGGCTACACCTTC. Using reference TRBV19 and TRBJ1-2 for the parts outside the CDR3, the full variable domain is DGGITQSPKYLFRKEGQNVTLSCEQNLNHDAMYWYRQDPGQGLRLIYYSQIVNDFQKGDIAEGYSVSREKKESFPLTVTSAQKNPTAFYLCASSIKTGGAWGYTFGSGTRLTVV.

About this clone itself: The sample contains more than one DNA sequence encoding this CDR3. The V call is TRBV18, the J call TRBJ2-5; D might be TRBD2 (6 bases). CDR1 is KGHSH and CDR2 is LQKENI in the germline V gene. This CDR3 is 14 amino acids long. V was shortened by 3 bases and J by 1 base, with 9 bases between the two germline ends. The CDR3 DNA sequence: TGTGCCAGCTCACCGGGACTGTCCCAAGAGACCCAGTACTTC. Protein: CASSPGLSQETQYF.

J is TRBJ1-6 and V is TRBV5-4; 7 bases are a match to TRBD1. The trim removed 4 bases at V and 7 bases at J, leaving 5 bases unmatched. CDR3 length: 14 residues. Germline V gene data show CDR1 as SGHNT and CDR2 as YYREEE (reference sequence). In DNA form, the CDR3 reads TGTGCCAGCAGCCCCGGACAGGACAATTCACCCCTCCACTTT. It specifies CASSPGQDNSPLHF. Full variable domain (missing parts from reference TRBV5-4 and TRBJ1-6): ETGVTQSPTHLIKTRGQQVTLRCSSQSGHNTVSWYQQALGQGPQFIFQYYREEENGRGNFPPRFSGLQFPNYSSELNVNALELDDSALYLCASSPGQDNSPLHFGNGTRLTVT.

The chain couples TRBV7-2 to TRBJ2-5; 12 nucleotides agree with TRBD1. The CDR3 contains 14 residues. Germline V CDR1 and CDR2: SGHTA, FQGNSA. V lost 5 bases, J lost 5 bases, and 3 bases stayed unmatched. The CDR3 DNA reads TGTGCCAGCAGCGAGGGACAGGGGGCGGAGACCCAGTACTTC. This gives the protein CASSEGQGAETQYF.

The CDR3 nucleotides read TGTGCCAGCAGTCCTTTCGGACAGGGGGCTTACGAGCAGTACTTC. Amino acid sequence: CASSPFGQGAYEQYF. V gene TRBV2 combines with J gene TRBJ2-7; TRBD1 matches at 11 bases. The germline V gene has CDR1 SNHLY and CDR2 FYNNEI. The CDR3 runs 15 residues. V lost 5 bases and J lost 4; bases outside the gene matches: 7.

The V and J genes are TRBV7-3 and TRBJ1-1; 9 bases agree with TRBD1. CDR1 and CDR2 (germline): SGHTA, FQGTGA. The CDR3 has 14 residues. Trimming at V came to 2 bases and at J to 4 bases, leaving 2 bases not matched to a gene. DNA for the CDR3: TGTGCCAGCAGCTTAGGGACAGGGTTCACTGAAGCTTTCTTT. Its protein is CASSLGTGFTEAFF.